Each of the 14 T cell receptor beta chains below was sequenced from the same sample in a study of sequential checkpoint blockade in melanoma. Treatment denoted: randomized to nivolumab then ipilimumab (arm A) or the reverse (arm B). TCRdb's copy holds only in-frame clones and misses some; the assay was immunoSEQ multiplex PCR. The sample holds 18,000 or so clones, over 55% seen once. Source: CD8+ T cells sorted from blood (inferred from file names), taken from a patient given nivolumab and ipilimumab in sequence. These TCRs come from a human donor with melanoma.

The chain has TRBV6-1 and TRBJ1-1, with unresolved D. Looked up from germline, CDR1 is MNHNS and CDR2 is SASEGT. This CDR3 has 15 amino acids. Between the trimmed V and J ends, which lost 3 bases and 0 bases, there was a span of 11 bases. The CDR3 DNA follows: TGTGCCAGCAGTGATTATGGGGAGCTGAACACTGAAGCTTTCTTT. Translating gives CASSDYGELNTEAFF.

The chain joins TRBV4-2 to TRBJ1-1; TRBD1 is a possible D gene (5 bases). Deletions cut 5 bases from V and 4 bases from J, with 14 bases between. Germline CDR1 and CDR2: LGHNA and YNFKEQ. The CDR3 loop spans 14 amino acids. In DNA form, the CDR3 reads TGTGCCAGCAGCTTAGTCCAGGGCGGCACTGAAGCTTTCTTT. Translated, it gives CASSLVQGGTEAFF.

This clone was seen just once. The chain links TRBV7-3 to TRBJ2-7, with D possibly TRBD2 on 5 matching bases. CDR1 SGHTA and CDR2 FQGTGA come from the germline V gene. V dropped 4 bases and J dropped 6 bases, with 13 bases sitting between them. CDR3 length: 13 amino acids. The CDR3 bases are TGTGCCAGCAGCTCCGGTTCTAGCTCCGAGCAGTACTTC. This codes for CASSSGSSSEQYF. The full variable domain, completed using reference TRBV7-3 and TRBJ2-7, is GAGVSQTPSNKVTEKGKYVELRCDPISGHTALYWYRQSLGQGPEFLIYFQGTGAADDSGLPNDRFFAVRPEGSVSTLKIQRTERGDSAVYLCASSSGSSSEQYFGPGTRLTVT.

The chain joins TRBV9 to TRBJ1-6, with D possibly matching TRBD1 (5 bases). The CDR3 consists of 13 residues. Germline CDR1 reads SGDLS; CDR2 reads YYNGEE. Trimming removed 4 bases at V and 8 bases at J, with 10 bases between. As DNA, the CDR3 is TGTGCCAGCAGCTTCCAGGGCTATTCACCCCTCCACTTT. It encodes CASSFQGYSPLHF.

V usage is TRBV13 and J usage is TRBJ2-5, with a tentative D call TRBD1 (5 bases). Germline assignment: CDR1 PRHDT and CDR2 FYEKMQ (reference sequence). V lost 0 bases and J lost 0, with 5 bases in between. This CDR3 is built from 14 residues. The CDR3 spells CASSLGDNQETQYF. The CDR3, as DNA: TGTGCCAGCAGCTTAGGGGACAACCAAGAGACCCAGTACTTC.

Here the CDR3 DNA reads TGTGCCAGCAGCCAACCGGCTAGCCCGGGCAACGAGCAGTACTTC. This sequence encodes CASSQPASPGNEQYF. This chain joins TRBV4-2 and TRBJ2-7, with D tentatively TRBD2 (5 bases). CDR1 LGHNA and CDR2 YNFKEQ come from the germline V gene. This CDR3 has 15 residues. V dropped 2 bases and J dropped 5 bases, with 16 bases sitting between them.

This clone occurred a few times. This sequence joins TRBV7-9 and TRBJ2-7; 7 nucleotides line up with TRBD1. The V gene end was trimmed by 4 bases and the J gene end by 13 bases; junction bases not matched to a gene: 7. Germline CDR1 reads SEHNR; CDR2 reads FQNEAQ (reference sequence). This CDR3 has 11 amino acids. The CDR3 is CASSSGQNEYF. The CDR3 DNA reads as TGTGCCAGCAGCTCGGGACAGAACGAATACTTC. Complete variable domain (other parts from reference TRBV7-9 and TRBJ2-7): DTGVSQNPRHKITKRGQNVTFRCDPISEHNRLYWYRQTLGQGPEFLTYFQNEAQLEKSRLLSDRFSAERPKGSFSTLEIQRTEQGDSAMYLCASSSGQNEYFGPGTRLTVT.

J is TRBJ2-7 and V is TRBV27; 7 nucleotides match TRBD2. There are 15 residues in the CDR3. Germline CDR1 is MNHEY and CDR2 is SMNVEV (reference sequence). The V and J ends lost 3 bases and 1 base, in that order; junction bases with no gene match: 6. Here the CDR3 DNA reads TGTGCCAGCAGTTTGTCCAGCGGGACGTCCTACGAGCAGTACTTC. It is translated as CASSLSSGTSYEQYF.

In its sample, this clone ranks as medium-sized. The rearrangement uses TRBV18 and TRBJ2-7, with 10 bases aligning to TRBD2. This CDR3 contains 15 residues. The V segment lost 6 bases and the J segment 5 bases; nucleotides outside the gene matches: 10. Germline CDR1 and CDR2: KGHSH and LQKENI. The CDR3 DNA reads TGTGCCAGCTCTTTTGAAGCGGGAGGGTTCCACGAGCAGTACTTC. Its protein is CASSFEAGGFHEQYF.

The chain employs TRBV30 and TRBJ2-1; no reliable D call. V lost 0 bases and J 8 bases, leaving 8 bases between the germline ends. Germline loops: CDR1 GTSNPN, CDR2 SVGIG (reference sequence). There are 12 residues in the CDR3. CDR3 DNA sequence: TGTGCCTGGAGTGTACAAGGAGATGAGCAGTTCTTC. Translating gives CAWSVQGDEQFF.

The chain uses TRBV19 and TRBJ2-3, with D possibly matching TRBD2 (5 bases). CDR1 and CDR2 (germline): LNHDA, SQIVND (reference sequence). The V end was cut by 1 base, the J end by 0 bases, with 8 bases between. The CDR3 is made up of 15 amino acids. The CDR3 DNA is TGTGCCAGTAGTATAGGGGCGGGCAGCACAGATACGCAGTATTTT. Translation gives CASSIGAGSTDTQYF.

This chain connects TRBV7-8 to TRBJ1-2; a possible D gene is TRBD1 (5 bases). V was clipped by 6 bases and J by 1 base, with 12 bases between them. Germline CDR1 reads SGHVS; CDR2 reads FQNEAQ. The CDR3 length is 14 residues. CDR3 coding DNA: TGTGCCAGCAGAGAAGGCGGGGGTAACTATGGCTACACCTTC. Translating gives CASREGGGNYGYTF.

This rearrangement joins TRBV7-6 to TRBJ1-2; 7 bases fit TRBD1. The V gene's germline CDR1 is SGHVS and CDR2 FNYEAQ. The CDR3 is 15 residues long. Trimming removed 2 bases from V and 8 bases from J; junction bases left unmatched: 11. The CDR3 DNA sequence: TGTGCCAGCAGCTTAAATCCGGGACAGATTTTGGGCTACACCTTC. Its translation: CASSLNPGQILGYTF.

V gene TRBV5-8 combines with J gene TRBJ2-5; 7 bases are shared with TRBD1. The end of the DNA aligns better with TRBJ2-7, so the J call may be wrong. The length of the CDR3 is 14 residues. Germline CDR1 is SGHTS and CDR2 is YDEGEE. Here the CDR3 DNA reads TGTGCCAGCAGCCCGTGGACAGGTAAAGACGAGCAGTACTTC. Encoded protein: CASSPWTGKDEQYF.